The TCR beta chain described here comes from a study of cytomegalovirus exposure and HLA in healthy donors. Only in-frame clones appear in the TCRdb table, and some are missing; sequencing was by immunoSEQ multiplex PCR. The sample lists 150,000 to 200,000 clones; 75% to 90% were seen once. Whole-study findings and limits: It was reportedly the case that the classifier diagnosed cytomegalovirus status with high specificity and sensitivity. Three chains tied to CMV proved CMV antigen-specific in vitro.

To note about this clone: Antigen: not known.

V lost 3 bases and J 2 bases, leaving 9 bases between the germline ends. From germline, CDR1 is SGHTA and CDR2 FQGNSA. This CDR3 is built from 14 residues. The rearrangement uses TRBV7-2 and TRBJ2-3; possible D gene TRBD2, 7 bases. The origin of this receptor is a woman between 18 and 29 years old in good health and CMV-seronegative. The specimen was PBMCs. The CDR3, as DNA: TGTGCCAGCAGCTTCGGGGGGCTCACAGATACGCAGTATTTT. Protein product: CASSFGGLTDTQYF. The full variable domain, completed using reference TRBV7-2 and TRBJ2-3, is GAGVSQSPSNKVTEKGKDVELRCDPISGHTALYWYRQSLGQGLEFLIYFQGNSAPDKSGLPSDRFSAERTGGSVSTLTIQRTQQEDSAVYLCASSFGGLTDTQYFGPGTRLTVL.